A single sample is the source of the 13 T cell receptor beta chains below, sequenced in a study of shared clonotypes between healthy human individuals. Generated by immunoSEQ multiplex PCR, the TCRdb table keeps only in-frame clones and is missing some. The sample lists approximately 500,000 clones, 65% to 85% seen once, with 12% in the top ten. The material sequenced was PBMCs. Every receptor here comes from a woman aged 40 to 50 in good health. Some clones in this sample may be carry-over from other donors' samples.

This clone showed up just once. The chain links TRBV7-6 to TRBJ2-7; weak D call: TRBD2 (5 bases). CDR1 and CDR2 from the germline V gene are SGHVS and FNYEAQ. V shed 2 bases and J shed 5 bases, with 13 bases lying between them. There are 14 residues in the CDR3. CDR3 DNA sequence: TGTGCCAGCAGCTTATTTCCTAGCAGCCACGAGCAGTACTTC. Its translation: CASSLFPSSHEQYF.

The V call is TRBV6-4, the J call TRBJ2-3, with 8 bases aligning to TRBD2. This CDR3 region has 14 residues. V lost 9 bases to trimming and J lost 7 bases; unmatched junction nucleotides: 12. The germline gives CDR1 MRHNA, CDR2 SNTAGT. CDR3 loop: CASSSGKDLYTQYF. The CDR3 coding sequence is TGTGCCAGTAGTAGCGGGAAAGACTTGTATACGCAGTATTTT.

On this clone: A read error is likely here: a far larger clone is one base away. The rearrangement uses TRBV5-6 and TRBJ2-7; D is possibly TRBD2 (6 bases). Between the trimmed V and J ends, which lost 2 bases and 3 bases, there was a span of 12 bases. The CDR3 contains 14 residues. Per germline, CDR1 SGHDT and CDR2 YYEEEE. The chain's CDR3 is CASSLGASVYEQYF. As DNA, the CDR3 is TGTGCCAGCAGCTTAGGGGCTAGCGTCTACGAGCAGTACTTC.

This clone was found many times. In DNA form, the CDR3 reads TGTGCCAGCAGCCAAGATTTTACAAGTGACGAAGCTTTCTTT. Translated, it gives CASSQDFTSDEAFF. The chain uses TRBV4-2 and TRBJ1-1; unclear D gene. Germline CDR1 reads LGHNA; CDR2 reads YNFKEQ. This CDR3 contains 14 residues. Trimming stripped 0 bases from V and 8 bases from J, with 13 bases between.

The CDR3 region is CSVAPSGTSGDTQYF. CDR3 bases: TGCAGCGTTGCGCCGTCCGGGACTAGCGGAGATACGCAGTATTTT. J is TRBJ2-3 and V is TRBV29-1; TRBD2 matches at 11 bases. CDR1 is SQVTM and CDR2 is ANQGSEA in the germline V gene. The ends lost 4 bases at V and 5 bases at J; junction bases unmatched: 8. The CDR3 runs 15 residues.

This clone was seen repeatedly, ten times or more. The chain combines TRBV27 with TRBJ2-2; unclear D gene. CDR1 is MNHEY and CDR2 is SMNVEV in the germline V gene (reference sequence). The CDR3 has 16 amino acids. Trimming pared 8 bases from V and 3 bases from J, leaving 19 bases between. CDR3 amino acids: CASGPWTTYHTGELFF. The DNA for the CDR3 is TGTGCCAGCGGACCCTGGACGACGTATCACACCGGGGAGCTGTTTTTT.

Comment on this clone: With a far larger clone one base away, a read error is the likely cause. Other DNA sequences in the same sample also yield this CDR3. V and J are TRBV6-6 and TRBJ2-3; 11 nucleotides match TRBD2. This CDR3 is 14 amino acids long. The V gene's germline CDR1 is MNHNY and CDR2 SVGAGI (reference sequence). CDR3 sequence (DNA): TGTGCCAGCAGTACTAGCGGGAGTACAGATACGCAGTACTTT. It is translated as CASSTSGSTDTQYF.

This chain uses TRBV11-3 with TRBJ1-1; 10 bases match TRBD1. CDR1 and CDR2 from the germline V gene are SGHNT and YENEEA. Germline trimming cut 3 bases from V and 1 base from J; bases unmatched to any gene: 5. This CDR3 has 16 amino acids. The CDR3 region is CASSLGQGWTNTEAFF. The CDR3, as DNA: TGTGCCAGCAGCTTGGGACAGGGGTGGACGAACACTGAAGCTTTCTTT.

V usage is TRBV30 and J usage is TRBJ2-5, with 12 positions matching TRBD2. Trimming at V came to 5 bases and at J to 5 bases, leaving 3 bases not matched to a gene. CDR1 GTSNPN and CDR2 SVGIG come from the germline V gene (reference sequence). The CDR3 sequence is 13 residues long. The CDR3 sequence is CAWDLAGGETQYF. The CDR3 region has the DNA TGTGCCTGGGACCTAGCGGGAGGGGAGACCCAGTACTTC.

This chain uses TRBV19 with TRBJ2-4; D perhaps matches TRBD2 (6 bases). CDR3 length: 14 amino acids. Looked up from germline, CDR1 is LNHDA and CDR2 is SQIVND (reference sequence). V lost 10 bases and J lost 5, with 18 bases in between. The CDR3 DNA is TGTGCCACCACTCCCGGGGGACTGGAAAACATTCAGTACTTC. This gives the protein CATTPGGLENIQYF.

The chain combines TRBV2 with TRBJ1-3, with a tentative D call TRBD1 (5 bases). V lost 7 bases and J lost 0, with 10 bases in between. The CDR3 contains 14 residues. Germline CDR1 is SNHLY and CDR2 is FYNNEI. CDR3 coding DNA: TGTGCCAGCAACGAAGGGGTCTCTGGAAACACCATATATTTT. Translation: CASNEGVSGNTIYF.

The chain carries TRBV10-2 and TRBJ2-7, with 8 positions matching TRBD1. The trim removed 3 bases at V and 2 bases at J, leaving 3 bases unmatched. Germline CDR1 is WSHSY and CDR2 is SAAADI. The CDR3 consists of 14 residues. The CDR3 loop reads CASSDTQGAYEQYF. The CDR3 nucleotides are TGCGCCAGCAGTGATACACAGGGGGCCTACGAGCAGTACTTC.

The CDR3 DNA reads as TGTGCCAGCAGCTCGTCGGACAGGGTCTACGAGCAGTACTTC. Translated, it gives CASSSSDRVYEQYF. V is TRBV7-9 and J is TRBJ2-7; TRBD1 matches 8 bases. CDR1 is SEHNR, CDR2 FQNEAQ, per germline (reference sequence). V was clipped by 4 bases and J by 3 bases; unmatched bases: 5. CDR3 size: 14 residues.